This T cell receptor (beta chain) is drawn from a study of tumor-infiltrating lymphocytes in primary liver carcinoma (TCRdb year 2017). Describing the broader study: Surgical resection was performed in China between 2015 and 2016 on about 5 patients with histopathologically diagnosed primary liver carcinoma. The five patients, three men and two women aged 30 to 69 years, had hepatocellular carcinoma (four) or combined HCC and intrahepatic cholangiocarcinoma (one). The five patients had tumors of stage T1-T3 N0M0, with maximum diameters ranging from roughly 4.2 to 10 cm. Samples yielded roughly 3.65 to 7.13 million productive TCRbeta reads; read depth did not differ significantly between tissue types. The study combined TCRbeta repertoire sequencing, expression microarrays and whole-exome sequencing across five regions of each liver tumor, with adjacent normal tissue and blood. A total of 35 specimens from 5 patients went through TCRbeta repertoire sequencing, namely 25 tumor regions, 5 adjacent noncancerous liver tissues and 5 peripheral blood samples. High reproducibility was observed for the technical replicate repertoires, with mean shared-clone rates approximately 0.9 and correlation coefficients above 0.95.

RNA from unsorted whole blood was extracted with TRIzol reagent, and germline DNA was obtained with the DNeasy Blood & Tissue kit. Chronic HBV infection was present in the patients, and the patients were treatment-naive at sampling. Before surgery, roughly 3.7 milliliters of peripheral blood were collected into K2EDTA tubes. Ends trimmed: V by 2 bases, J by 3 bases; bases unmatched to a gene: 9. The germline V gene yields ENHRY for CDR1 and SYGVKD for CDR2. Including cysteine and phenylalanine, the CDR3 has 17 amino acids. The DNA shown is the 51-base CDR3, in frame from base 1. Using a constant-region primer and ProtoScript II reverse transcriptase, TCRbeta-specific cDNA was reverse-transcribed from 500 ng total RNA. The TCRbeta libraries were prepared through three rounds of nested multiplex PCR following a slightly modified ARM-PCR procedure. Each of the first two PCR rounds ran for 10 cycles and used multiplex TRBV1-TRBV30 forward primers together with a Cbeta reverse primer. A final 25-cycle PCR with Deep VentR polymerase added sample barcodes and Illumina adapters. Before sequencing, amplicons of 200-500 bp were purified from gel using a QIAquick gel extraction kit. The TCRbeta amplicons were sequenced with 250-bp paired-end reads on an Illumina HiSeq 2500. In the original analysis: Trimmomatic v0.33 was used to quality-trim the reads, and FLASH v1.2.11 was used to merge paired reads so that full CDR3 sequences could be recovered. V, D and J germline segments were assigned to the rearranged TCRbeta sequences by MiGEC v1.2.1b. Clonotype statistics and Shannon-Wiener diversity indices were calculated with VDJtools v1.0.0. To reduce sampling bias, subsequent analyses other than the diversity analysis used only the 250 most abundant clonotypes in each sample. Clones were called with MiXCR by TCRdb after fastp trimmed the public reads at Q25, and only in-frame beta chains were retained. Entries that share a CDR3 protein sequence are merged under the most common genes and DNA. TCRdb, rather than the study authors, made the V and J calls. This sample lists roughly 330,000 distinct CDR3 sequences; almost 65% were detected once. Together, the top ten hold about 6.1% of the sample.

Many counts were recorded for this clonotype. Its recognized antigen is unknown. Base qualities are missing; no much larger clone stands one base away. What the authors observed across the whole study: Compared with blood, tumors had a significantly larger share of the repertoire taken up by the top 250 clones (p = 0.039). Only a few patients were included in the study, and the authors note that the findings should be validated in a larger study. Repertoire overlap was found to be higher between tumor regions (mean roughly 36%) than between tumor-adjacent (about 17%) or tumor-blood (around 15%) pairs, consistent with antigen-driven expansion. Only the TCR beta chain was sequenced, so true repertoire diversity is likely underestimated because unpaired alpha chains were not captured. Since the samples were bulk and unsorted, there was no way to compare CD4+ and CD8+ T cell repertoires.

Sequencing input: peripheral blood. The clonotype comes from a man aged 40-50 years with primary liver carcinoma and hepatitis B virus infection. The rearranged segments are TRBV10-3 and TRBJ1-2; 10 central bases correspond to TRBD1. The DNA sequence is given as TGTGCCATCAGTGAGGGCATGGGACAGGGGCTTGACTATGGCTACACCTTC. This translates into CAISEGMGQGLDYGYTF.